This is a list of T cell receptor beta chains from one sample in a study of response to subunit inactivated influenza vaccine. Each CDR3 protein is one row after TCRdb ran MiXCR on the RT-PCR reads. The sample lists around 320,000 distinct CDR3 sequences, roughly 22% occurring once. Source: PBMCs from blood, taken approximately 20 months after vaccination. Every receptor here comes from a man aged 50-75 years who received an inactivated influenza vaccine. CDR3s include the opening cysteine and the closing phenylalanine or tryptophan. A D gene is named only where the DNA matches it firmly. The listing skips clone size in some rows; elsewhere it reads once, few, many or a size class.

j_call d_call v_call clone_size cdr3_nt cdr3_aa
TRBJ1-4 TRBD1 TRBV4-1 . TGCGCCAGCAGCCGACAGGGACCTAATGAAAAACTGTTTTTT CASSRQGPNEKLFF
TRBJ2-3 . TRBV5-1 many TGCGCCAGCAGCTTGGAAGTCGCGGGTAGCACAGATACGCAGTATTTT CASSLEVAGSTDTQYF
TRBJ2-1 TRBD2 TRBV6-1 . TGTGCCAATAAGCGGGAGGGTTCCCATGAGCAGTTCTTC CANKREGSHEQFF
TRBJ1-3 . TRBV19 . TGTGCCAGTAGTCGTCCGGACAGCTCTGGAAACACCATATATTTT CASSRPDSSGNTIYF
TRBJ2-7 TRBD1 TRBV15 . TGTGCCACCCAGGGGGACAGGGGTTCCTACGAGCAGTACTTC CATQGDRGSYEQYF
TRBJ1-2 TRBD1 TRBV12-3/TRBV12-4 few TGTGCCAGCAGTTGGGACAGGGGAGGAGGCTACACCTTC CASSWDRGGGYTF
TRBJ2-1 . TRBV4-3 . TGCGCCAGCAGCCAAGATACTTCCGCCGACTCCTACAATGAGCAGTTCTTC CASSQDTSADSYNEQFF
TRBJ2-3 . TRBV6-1 . TGTGCCAGCAGACCCGGACCGAGACGATCGGGGTATTTT CASRPGPRRSGYF
TRBJ1-2 TRBD1 TRBV20-1 few TGCAGTGCTAGAACGACAGGGGTCTCCTATGGCTACACCTTC CSARTTGVSYGYTF
TRBJ2-3 . TRBV12-3/TRBV12-4 . TGTGCCAGCCGGCTGGCGGGGAGCACAGATACGCAGTATTTT CASRLAGSTDTQYF
TRBJ2-3 . TRBV4-3 . TGCGCCAGCAGCCAAGATTGGGACAACTCCTATACGCAGTATTTT CASSQDWDNSYTQYF
TRBJ2-3 . TRBV20-1 . TGCAGTGCTAGAATGGCTAGGCCAGATACGCAGTATTTT CSARMARPDTQYF
TRBJ1-5 . TRBV9 few TGTGCCAGCAGCCCGGGGGTGGCGGGCCATCAGCCCCAGCATTTT CASSPGVAGHQPQHF
TRBJ1-1 . TRBV20-1 many TGCAGTGCTAGAGATGAGATGAACACTGAAGCTTTCTTT CSARDEMNTEAFF
TRBJ1-1 . TRBV6-6 . TGTGCCAGCTTACGGATGAACACTGAAGCTTTCTTT CASLRMNTEAFF
TRBJ2-3 . TRBV21-1 . TGTGCCAGCAGCGCCCGATCGACAGATACGCAGTATTTT CASSARSTDTQYF
TRBJ1-5 TRBD1 TRBV18 once TGTGCCAGCTCACCACAGGGGGCGAACAATCAGCCCCAGCATTTT CASSPQGANNQPQHF
TRBJ1-6 . TRBV10-3 few TGTGCCATCAGTGAGGCGTCTTCACCCCTCCACTTT CAISEASSPLHF
TRBJ2-7 . TRBV7-9 . TGTGCCAGCAGCTTAAGGGAGAGCTCCTACGAGCAGTACTTC CASSLRESSYEQYF
TRBJ1-2 TRBD1 TRBV6-5 few TGTGCCAGCAGTTACTTCCAGGGGGCGAAAGGCTACACCTTC CASSYFQGAKGYTF
TRBJ2-7 . TRBV6-2/TRBV6-3 . TGTGCCAGCAGTTACAGGACACAGCCTTCCTACGAGCAGTACTTC CASSYRTQPSYEQYF
TRBJ1-2 . TRBV4-2 few TGTGCCAGCAGCCAACCGGCGGACTATGGCTACACCTTC CASSQPADYGYTF
TRBJ1-2 TRBD1 TRBV27 . TGTGCCAGCAGGAAGACAGGGGGCCACTACTATGGCTACACCTTC CASRKTGGHYYGYTF
TRBJ2-5 TRBD2 TRBV12-3/TRBV12-4 many TGTGCCAGCAGTGATAGCGGGAGAGGGGGGACCCAGTACTTC CASSDSGRGGTQYF
TRBJ2-7 . TRBV5-1 many TGCGCCAGCAGCTTGGAGGAGCAGGGTCTTCACTACGAGCAGTACTTC CASSLEEQGLHYEQYF
TRBJ1-3 TRBD1 TRBV4-1 few TGCGCCAGCAGCCAAACCCCGAAGGTATCCGGGACAGGGGGACCTGGAAACACCATATATTTT CASSQTPKVSGTGGPGNTIYF
TRBJ2-3 . TRBV28 few TGTGCCAGCAAGTCAGGGGGGGCGCGGACAGATACGCAGTATTTT CASKSGGARTDTQYF
TRBJ1-2 . TRBV12-3/TRBV12-4 few TGTGCCAGCAGTTTATCGCGTACCTCCTATGGCTACACCTTC CASSLSRTSYGYTF
TRBJ2-1 . TRBV7-2 few TGTGCCAGCACCGACCGGGATACAATGAGTGACTGGATCTTC CASTDRDTMSDWIF
TRBJ2-7 . TRBV10-3 few TGTGCCATTGCCTCTTTCGGGACGAACTACGAGCAGTACTTC CAIASFGTNYEQYF
TRBJ1-3 TRBD1 TRBV7-6 . TGTGCCAGCAGCTTGGTGACAGGGGCGCCCACCATATATTTT CASSLVTGAPTIYF
TRBJ1-5 . TRBV27 many TGTGCCAGCAGGTCACCGTATAGCAATCAGCCCCAGCATTTT CASRSPYSNQPQHF
TRBJ1-1 TRBD1 TRBV7-2 few TGTGCCAGCAGCCTCCCCGGGACAGGTAACACTGAAGCTTTCTTT CASSLPGTGNTEAFF
TRBJ2-1 . TRBV29-1 . TGCAGCGTTGACGCGGGACAGAGCTATTACAATGAGCAGTTCTTC CSVDAGQSYYNEQFF
TRBJ1-4 TRBD1 TRBV12-3/TRBV12-4 . TGTGCCAGCAGCCCGACAGGGGGCAAGGGTAATGAAAAACTGTTTTTT CASSPTGGKGNEKLFF
TRBJ2-7 . TRBV4-1 many TGCGCCAGCAGCCACCCTTCCGAGGGCCCAGGCAACGAGCAGTACTTC CASSHPSEGPGNEQYF
TRBJ1-6 . TRBV7-2 many TGTGCCAGCAGCTCCCCTAATTCACCCCTCCACTTT CASSSPNSPLHF
TRBJ2-2 TRBD1 TRBV12-3/TRBV12-4 . TGTGCCAGCAGTTTAGCGGACAGGGCCGGGGAGCTGTTTTTT CASSLADRAGELFF
TRBJ2-1 TRBD2 TRBV20-1 . TGCAGTGCTGTAACGGGGGGAACATACAATGAGCAGTTCTTC CSAVTGGTYNEQFF
TRBJ2-7 . TRBV6-5 . TGTGCCAGCAGTCCACTCGAAACGACAGGATCCTACGAGCAGTACTTC CASSPLETTGSYEQYF
TRBJ2-7 . TRBV18 few TGTGCCAGCTCACGACCCGGGGAATCCTACGAGCAGTACTTC CASSRPGESYEQYF
TRBJ2-7 . TRBV14 . TGTGCCAGCAGCCGGGGTAGTCTCTACGAGCAGTACTTC CASSRGSLYEQYF
TRBJ2-3 . TRBV5-1 few TGCGCCAGCAGCGACGTCCATGGCACAGATACGCAGTATTTT CASSDVHGTDTQYF
TRBJ1-1 . TRBV12-3/TRBV12-4 . TGTGCCAGCAGCCCACTCAGGGACACTGAAGCTTTCTTT CASSPLRDTEAFF
TRBJ1-6 . TRBV19 few TGTGCCAGTAGTATTGGGCAGACGAATTCACCCCTCCACTTT CASSIGQTNSPLHF
TRBJ2-5 TRBD2 TRBV20-1 once TGCAGTGCCTCTGGGGCGGGAGCAGAGACCCAGTACTTC CSASGAGAETQYF
TRBJ2-3 . TRBV5-1 once TGCGCCAGCAGCCACGGGAGATCCACAGATATGCAGTATTTT CASSHGRSTDMQYF
TRBJ1-1 . TRBV2 many TGTGCCAGCCGAAAACCCCGGGACACCGCTGAAGCTTTCTTT CASRKPRDTAEAFF
TRBJ2-1 TRBD2 TRBV10-2 few TGCGCCAGCAGTTGGACTAGCGGGGCTTACAATGAGCAGTTCTTC CASSWTSGAYNEQFF
TRBJ1-2 . TRBV6-2/TRBV6-3 . TGTGCCAGCAGTAGATCGGGTTATGGCTACACCTTC CASSRSGYGYTF
TRBJ1-1 . TRBV20-1 few TGCAGTGCTAGAGATGGCAGGGGCACTGAAGCTTTCTTT CSARDGRGTEAFF
TRBJ2-1 . TRBV29-1 few TGCAGCGTCCGGGAACAATCCCTTCCCTACAATGAGCAGTTCTTC CSVREQSLPYNEQFF
TRBJ1-1 . TRBV29-1 . TGCAGCGTCGAGGCCACAATGAACACTGAAGCTTTCTTT CSVEATMNTEAFF
TRBJ1-4 TRBD1 TRBV4-1 . TGCGCCAGCAGCCAAACACAGGGGGCAGGTGAAAAACTGTTTTTT CASSQTQGAGEKLFF